This paragraph covers one T cell receptor (beta chain) sequence. Its antigen target is currently unknown. No base-level quality is on record; no much larger clone is a single base apart. Collaborating institutions collected whole blood in K2EDTA tubes following their own protocols. For TCRbeta analysis, collaborators shipped samples in one of three forms: frozen whole blood, isolated PBMCs, or DNA extracted from either of those sample types. The data originate from a study of blood T cell repertoires in COVID-19 (dated by TCRdb to about 2020). Regarding the complete study: Samples covering the acute and convalescent phases of COVID-19 were provided by collaborators in the United States, Italy and Spain. Where available, HLA class I and class II types were obtained from metadata supplied by the sample provider rather than from assay-based typing. Deeply sampled blood TCRbeta repertoires from subjects exposed to, actively infected with, or recovered from COVID-19 were included in the dataset. A de-identified subject ID, COVID-19 status, age in years and sex were almost always included in the sample metadata. The prospective study material was composed of cDNA or gDNA derived from T cells, B-cell-depleted T cells, or PBMCs. Samples were obtained from the ongoing ImmuneRACE study (first 160 participants) and from about 1,300 subjects provided by 6 global collaborators. The repertoires were released in a freely available public database meant as a resource for research on the immune response to SARS-CoV-2. The study at large found these results: How much clinical and demographic metadata was included differed by source and by participant, and the metadata was provided uncurated.

TCRbeta CDR3 regions were amplified from genomic DNA using the immunoSEQ Assay, a bias-controlled multiplex PCR. Under the source paper's analysis protocol: Within the assay, amplification of reference gene primers was used to estimate how many nucleated cells each sample contained. To quantify the absolute abundance of each unique TCRbeta CDR3 rearrangement, sequence reads were collapsed and filtered. Productive Simpson clonality was computed per sample as the square root of Simpson's diversity index over productive rearrangements. As stored in TCRdb, this immuneACCESS dataset retains in-frame rearrangements with V and J assigned. A fraction of the clones does not appear; measured against another copy, unresolved V genes explain less than half of the discrepancy, and the remainder lacks a known reason. That table furnishes V, J and clone size, whereas the DNA furnished D and trimming. The sample table holds approximately 28,000 clones, of which approximately 90% were seen once. The top ten hold around 6.2% of the sample.

V and J are truncated by 4 bases and 0 bases respectively, leaving an intervening sequence of 19 bases. CDR1 SGHDT and CDR2 YYEEEE were looked up in the germline V gene. The CDR3 sequence holds 18 residues, the cysteine and phenylalanine included. Solely the CDR3 DNA is kept, with 54 bases framed from the first base. The origin of this receptor is a human donor in a cohort sampled during active COVID-19. Sequencing used peripheral blood. The chain couples TRBV5-6 to TRBJ1-4; TRBD1 is a weak D gene call, 5 bases matching. The bases are TGTGCCAGCAGCCTGAGGCAGGGCCTGATCCCAACTAATGAAAAACTGTTTTTT. This encodes CASSLRQGLIPTNEKLFF.